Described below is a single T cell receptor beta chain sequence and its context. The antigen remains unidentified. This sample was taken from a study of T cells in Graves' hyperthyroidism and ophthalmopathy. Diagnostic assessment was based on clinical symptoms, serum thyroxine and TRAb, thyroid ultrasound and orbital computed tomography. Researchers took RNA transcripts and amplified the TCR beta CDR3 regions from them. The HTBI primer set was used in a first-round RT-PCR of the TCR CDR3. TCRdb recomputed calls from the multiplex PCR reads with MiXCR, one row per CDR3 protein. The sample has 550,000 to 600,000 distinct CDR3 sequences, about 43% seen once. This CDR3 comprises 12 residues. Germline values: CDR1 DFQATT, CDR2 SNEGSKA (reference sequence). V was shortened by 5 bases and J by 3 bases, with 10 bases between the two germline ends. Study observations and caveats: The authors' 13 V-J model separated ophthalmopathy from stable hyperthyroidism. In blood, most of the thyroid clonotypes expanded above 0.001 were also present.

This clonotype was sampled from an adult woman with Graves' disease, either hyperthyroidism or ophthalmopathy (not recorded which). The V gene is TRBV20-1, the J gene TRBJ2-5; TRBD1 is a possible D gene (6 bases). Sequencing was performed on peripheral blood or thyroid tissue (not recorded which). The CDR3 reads CSAVGAEETQYF. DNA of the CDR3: TGCAGTGCTGTGGGGGCCGAAGAGACCCAGTACTTC.